The 26 T cell receptor beta chains below all came from one sample that was sequenced in a study of cytomegalovirus exposure and HLA in healthy donors. The data were produced by immunoSEQ multiplex PCR, yet TCRdb's version contains in-frame clones alone and is incomplete. The sample records 170,000 or so clones, about 86% being singletons. Sequenced input: PBMCs. These TCRs come from a woman younger than 30 in good health and CMV-seropositive.

This clone showed up just a few times. The chain couples TRBV19 to TRBJ2-5, with TRBD2 matching 12 bases. Germline lookup yields CDR1 LNHDA and CDR2 SQIVND (reference sequence). The V and J ends lost 6 bases and 4 bases, in that order; junction bases with no gene match: 12. The CDR3 covers 17 residues. The DNA for the CDR3 is TGTGCCAGTAGCCCTTCGGGGAGACTAGCGGGGGTAGAGACCCAGTACTTC. Protein product: CASSPSGRLAGVETQYF.

The chain has TRBV9 and TRBJ1-2, with 8 bases identical to TRBD1. With 4 bases clipped from V and 4 bases from J, the junction kept 9 bases outside the gene matches. Germline V lookup: CDR1 SGDLS, CDR2 YYNGEE. CDR3 length: 15 residues. CDR3 sequence reads: CASSPRTGRGYGYTF. The CDR3 nucleotides read TGTGCCAGCAGCCCCCGGACAGGGAGGGGCTATGGCTACACCTTC.

V is TRBV11-3 and J is TRBJ2-5; the D gene is possibly TRBD1 (6 bases). Germline lookup yields CDR1 SGHNT and CDR2 YENEEA. V gave up 5 bases and J gave up 2 bases, with 12 bases separating them. The CDR3 sequence is 14 residues long. The CDR3 is CASSAQGRQETQYF. In DNA, the CDR3 is TGTGCCAGCAGCGCGCAGGGGCGGCAAGAGACCCAGTACTTC.

The chain joins TRBV6-5 to TRBJ1-1; 7 bases map to TRBD1. CDR3 size: 14 residues. Trimming removed 6 bases from V and 4 bases from J; junction bases left unmatched: 8. Per germline, CDR1 MNHEY and CDR2 SVGAGI. The CDR3, as DNA: TGTGCCAGCAGACCCGACAGGGTCATCACTGAAGCTTTCTTT. The encoded protein is CASRPDRVITEAFF.

The chain links TRBV27 to TRBJ1-6, with D perhaps TRBD1 (5 bases). Trimming stripped 7 bases from V and 9 bases from J, with 22 bases between. In germline, CDR1 is MNHEY, CDR2 SMNVEV (reference sequence). The CDR3 has 16 residues. In DNA form, the CDR3 reads TGTGCCAGCACTTCACCCGCGGGGACCGGCTTTTCACCCCTCCACTTT. It codes for CASTSPAGTGFSPLHF.

This chain links TRBV19 with TRBJ2-2, with D unresolved. This CDR3 is built from 12 residues. V was cut by 5 bases and J by 6 bases, with 7 bases left in between. From germline, CDR1 is LNHDA and CDR2 SQIVND (reference sequence). The CDR3 coding sequence is TGTGCCAGTAGTCTTTTAGCCGGGGAGCTGTTTTTT. Residues: CASSLLAGELFF.

This clone occurred a few times. This rearrangement joins TRBV27 to TRBJ1-2, with 7 bases fitting TRBD1. The CDR3 spans 13 residues. Trimming cost V 6 bases and J 7 bases; bases outside gene matches: 8. Germline V gene lookup returns CDR1 MNHEY and CDR2 SMNVEV (reference sequence). CDR3 sequence: CASRRGTASGYTF. The CDR3 bases are TGTGCCAGCAGGAGAGGGACAGCATCTGGCTACACCTTC.

This clone was counted once. The chain joins TRBV7-9 to TRBJ1-2; no firm D call. Per the germline V gene, CDR1 is SEHNR and CDR2 is FQNEAQ (reference sequence). The CDR3 length is 12 residues. The V and J ends lost 5 bases and 8 bases respectively, with 12 bases between them. CDR3 sequence (DNA): TGTGCCAGCAGCGTAGACACCCTCGGCTACACCTTC. This encodes CASSVDTLGYTF.

The V call is TRBV29-1, the J call TRBJ1-1; D uncertain. V was pared by 4 bases and J by 4 bases, with 10 bases between. This CDR3 comprises 12 residues. Germline assignment: CDR1 SQVTM and CDR2 ANQGSEA. CDR3 protein: CSVAALSTEAFF. The CDR3 nucleotides are TGCAGCGTTGCTGCCTTGAGCACTGAAGCTTTCTTT.

This chain uses TRBV2 with TRBJ2-1, with 8 bases that match TRBD1. The trim removed 5 bases at V and 7 bases at J, leaving 4 bases unmatched. Looked up from germline, CDR1 is SNHLY and CDR2 is FYNNEI. There are 13 residues in the CDR3. In DNA form, the CDR3 reads TGTGCCAGCAGTACCCGACAGGGGAATGAGCAGTTCTTC. It yields the protein CASSTRQGNEQFF.

The rearrangement uses TRBV6-4 and TRBJ1-2, with 7 bases that match TRBD1. CDR3 length equals 14 residues. Germline V lookup: CDR1 MRHNA, CDR2 SNTAGT. J gave up 4 bases and V 6 bases, and 8 bases lay outside the gene matches. CDR3: CASRPGTAFYGYTF. The DNA of the CDR3 is TGTGCCAGCAGGCCCGGGACAGCCTTCTATGGCTACACCTTC.

The V gene is TRBV7-9, the J gene TRBJ1-6; 8 nucleotides line up with TRBD1. The CDR3 has 17 residues. Germline CDR1 reads SEHNR; CDR2 reads FQNEAQ (reference sequence). V was clipped by 5 bases and J by 3 bases; unmatched bases: 9. The chain's CDR3 is CASSLGQGYNYNSPLHF. The CDR3 region has the DNA TGTGCCAGCAGCCTTGGACAGGGCTACAACTATAATTCACCCCTCCACTTT. The full variable domain, with the rest looked up from reference TRBV7-9 and TRBJ1-6, is DTGVSQNPRHKITKRGQNVTFRCDPISEHNRLYWYRQTLGQGPEFLTYFQNEAQLEKSRLLSDRFSAERPKGSFSTLEIQRTEQGDSAMYLCASSLGQGYNYNSPLHFGNGTRLTVT.

This rearrangement joins TRBV19 to TRBJ2-7; 9 bases map to TRBD1. V was clipped by 5 bases and J by 1 base; unmatched bases: 12. Germline V CDR1 and CDR2: LNHDA, SQIVND (reference sequence). There are 17 residues in the CDR3. The chain's CDR3 is CASSAQSTTGGSYEQYF. The CDR3 DNA is TGTGCCAGTAGTGCGCAAAGTACGACAGGGGGATCCTACGAGCAGTACTTC.

The chain has TRBV29-1 and TRBJ2-1, with 8 bases matching TRBD2. This CDR3 is 12 amino acids long. Germline loops: CDR1 SQVTM, CDR2 ANQGSEA. Unmatched junction bases numbered 11, after V lost 7 bases and J lost 12 bases. The CDR3 here is CSGLAAGGWQFF. The CDR3 DNA follows: TGCAGCGGACTAGCCGCGGGGGGCTGGCAGTTCTTC.

V is TRBV4-1 and J is TRBJ1-1; TRBD1 agrees at 8 bases. Germline lookup yields CDR1 MGHRA and CDR2 YSYEKL. V lost 2 bases to trimming and J lost 10 bases; unmatched junction nucleotides: 18. The CDR3 is 17 residues long. CDR3 bases: TGCGCCAGCAGCCAAAAGACACGACAGGGGACGGAACTGGGAGCTTTCTTT. Translation gives CASSQKTRQGTELGAFF.

The chain is built from TRBV5-6 and TRBJ2-3; D gene ambiguous. Germline loops: CDR1 SGHDT, CDR2 YYEEEE. Trimming cost V 4 bases and J 4 bases, with 10 bases left between them. The CDR3 totals 13 residues. This CDR3 is CASSRDSPDTQYF. Here the CDR3 DNA reads TGTGCCAGCAGCCGCGATAGCCCAGATACGCAGTATTTT. Full variable domain (outside the CDR3, taken from reference TRBV5-6 and TRBJ2-3): DAGVTQSPTHLIKTRGQQVTLRCSPKSGHDTVSWYQQALGQGPQFIFQYYEEEERQRGNFPDRFSGHQFPNYSSELNVNALLLGDSALYLCASSRDSPDTQYFGPGTRLTVL.

V is TRBV2 and J is TRBJ1-2, with unresolved D. This CDR3 spans 12 amino acids. Trimming removed 8 bases from V and 0 bases from J, with 7 bases in between. Germline assignment: CDR1 SNHLY and CDR2 FYNNEI. The CDR3 region has the DNA TGTGCCAGCCGCGGTACTAACTATGGCTACACCTTC. This codes for CASRGTNYGYTF.

This clone showed up just a few times. The chain combines TRBV2 with TRBJ2-3; 9 bases map to TRBD1. Trimming removed 4 bases from V and 5 bases from J; junction bases left unmatched: 10. The V gene's germline CDR1 is SNHLY and CDR2 FYNNEI. This CDR3 is 16 amino acids long. The DNA for the CDR3 is TGTGCCAGCAGTGGAAGTTTGGGACAGGGTAGAGATACGCAGTATTTT. Its translation: CASSGSLGQGRDTQYF.

This chain links TRBV13 with TRBJ2-7; possibly TRBD1 for D (6 bases). Germline V gene data show CDR1 as PRHDT and CDR2 as FYEKMQ (reference sequence). CDR3 length equals 17 residues. With 0 bases removed from V and 7 bases from J, the gap between germline ends came to 22 bases. The CDR3 region is CASSLGGSGHLIQEQYF. The CDR3 DNA follows: TGTGCCAGCAGCTTAGGGGGATCGGGACACCTAATTCAGGAGCAGTACTTC.

J is TRBJ1-5 and V is TRBV18; D gene uncertain. The germline CDR1 and CDR2 sequences are KGHSH and LQKENI. The V gene lost 3 bases and the J gene lost 4 bases, with 7 bases spanning the gap. This CDR3 is built from 13 residues. The CDR3 sequence is CASSPNTNQPQHF. CDR3 nucleotide sequence: TGTGCCAGCTCACCGAACACAAATCAGCCCCAGCATTTT.

This chain joins TRBV4-1 and TRBJ2-2; D is possibly TRBD2 (6 bases). The CDR3 is made up of 15 amino acids. V was shortened by 1 base and J by 5 bases, with 11 bases between the two germline ends. CDR1 is MGHRA and CDR2 is YSYEKL in the germline V gene. In nucleotides, the CDR3 is TGCGCCAGCAGCCAAGTGGGAGGAAGAACCGGGGAGCTGTTTTTT. It yields the protein CASSQVGGRTGELFF.

In its sample, this clone was seen once. This chain links TRBV6-1 with TRBJ1-2, with TRBD1 matching 8 bases. Trimming removed 5 bases from V and 8 bases from J; junction bases left unmatched: 1. Germline-derived CDR1 and CDR2 are MNHNS and SASEGT. This CDR3 comprises 11 residues. The CDR3: CASSQGAGYTF. The CDR3 region has the DNA TGTGCCAGCAGTCAGGGGGCGGGCTACACCTTC.

The chain recombines TRBV5-4 with TRBJ2-3; D remains ambiguous. V was cut by 4 bases and J by 4 bases, with 7 bases left in between. The CDR3 length is 12 residues. Germline loops: CDR1 SGHNT, CDR2 YYREEE (reference sequence). CDR3 coding DNA: TGTGCCAGCAGCCTGACTTCAGATACGCAGTATTTT. Protein: CASSLTSDTQYF.

V gene TRBV27 combines with J gene TRBJ1-2, with TRBD1 as a possible D gene (6 bases). Germline assignment: CDR1 MNHEY and CDR2 SMNVEV (reference sequence). V was shortened by 6 bases and J by 3 bases, with 14 bases between the two germline ends. CDR3 size: 14 residues. Here the CDR3 DNA reads TGTGCCAGCAGAGACAGGACGGTCGACTATGGCTACACCTTC. Protein: CASRDRTVDYGYTF.

The J gene is TRBJ1-2, the V gene TRBV6-5; D unclear. The V and J ends lost 8 bases and 0 bases respectively, with 4 bases between them. The germline V gene encodes CDR1 MNHEY and CDR2 SVGAGI. The CDR3 runs 11 residues. The CDR3 bases are TGTGCCAGCTATGCTAACTATGGCTACACCTTC. Its protein product is CASYANYGYTF.

This chain links TRBV4-3 with TRBJ1-6, with 7 bases identical to TRBD1. Per germline, CDR1 LGHNA and CDR2 YSLEER. The CDR3 is 16 amino acids. J gave up 7 bases and V 0 bases, and 6 bases lay outside the gene matches. CDR3 protein: CASSQDPGGPNSPLHF. As DNA, the CDR3 is TGCGCCAGCAGCCAAGACCCAGGGGGACCGAATTCACCCCTCCACTTT.